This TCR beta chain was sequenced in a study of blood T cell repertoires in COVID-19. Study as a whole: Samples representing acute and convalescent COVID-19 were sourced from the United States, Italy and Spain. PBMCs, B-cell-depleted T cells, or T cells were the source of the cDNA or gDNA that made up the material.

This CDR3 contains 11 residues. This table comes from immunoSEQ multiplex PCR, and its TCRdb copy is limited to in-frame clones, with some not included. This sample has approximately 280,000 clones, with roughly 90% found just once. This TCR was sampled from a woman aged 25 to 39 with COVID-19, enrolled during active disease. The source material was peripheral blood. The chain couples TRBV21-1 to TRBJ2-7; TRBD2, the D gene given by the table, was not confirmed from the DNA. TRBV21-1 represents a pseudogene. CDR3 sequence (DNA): TGTGCCACCTATTACTCCTACGAGCAGTACTTC. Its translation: CATYYSYEQYF.